This T cell receptor beta chain appears in the sequencing data of a study of blood T cell repertoires in COVID-19. The overall study: Samples representing acute and convalescent COVID-19 were sourced from the United States, Italy and Spain. T cells, B-cell-depleted T cells, or PBMCs supplied cDNA or gDNA.

In the authors' methods: Amplified reference gene primers provided the basis for estimating nucleated cell counts. Using immunoSEQ multiplex PCR, the repertoire was profiled, and TCRdb retains in-frame clones only, with some absent. V, J and clone size derive from that table, while D and trimming were established from the DNA sequence. This table holds more than 55,000 clones, over 75% found once. This clone was detected only once. The CDR3 has 16 residues. The germline CDR1 and CDR2 sequences are MDHEN and SYDVKM. The V and J ends lost 6 bases and 2 bases, in that order; junction bases with no gene match: 8.

The material sequenced was peripheral blood. The source of this sequence is a woman between 55 and 75 years old with COVID-19, enrolled during active disease. The J gene is TRBJ2-1, the V gene TRBV28; 9 bases are shared with TRBD2. The CDR3 region has the DNA TGTGCCAGCAGGGAGATAGCGGGAGTGGCCTACAATGAGCAGTTCTTC. Its translation: CASREIAGVAYNEQFF.